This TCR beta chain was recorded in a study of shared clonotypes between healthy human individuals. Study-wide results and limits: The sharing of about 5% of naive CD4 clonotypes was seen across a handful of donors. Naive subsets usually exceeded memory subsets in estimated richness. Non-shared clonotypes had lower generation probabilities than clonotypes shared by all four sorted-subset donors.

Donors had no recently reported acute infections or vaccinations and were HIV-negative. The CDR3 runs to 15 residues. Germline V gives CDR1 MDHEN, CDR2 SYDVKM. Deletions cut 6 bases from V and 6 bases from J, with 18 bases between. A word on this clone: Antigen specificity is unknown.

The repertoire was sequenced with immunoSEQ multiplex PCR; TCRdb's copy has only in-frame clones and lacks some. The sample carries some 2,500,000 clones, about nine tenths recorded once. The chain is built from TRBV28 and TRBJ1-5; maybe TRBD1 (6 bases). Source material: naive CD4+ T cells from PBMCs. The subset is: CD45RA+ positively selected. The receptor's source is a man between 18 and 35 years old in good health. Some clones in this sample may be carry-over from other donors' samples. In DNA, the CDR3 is TGTGCCAGCAGCCTACCCGGGACAAGAGCTCAGCCCCAGCATTTT. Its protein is CASSLPGTRAQPQHF.